The rows below give T cell receptor beta chains drawn from one sample of a study of multiple sclerosis patients with progressive multifocal leukoencephalopathy. Measured with immunoSEQ multiplex PCR; TCRdb has only the in-frame clones, and not every one. The sample holds about 32,000 clones, roughly 92% seen once. Sequenced: PBMCs. The source of these receptors is a man between 25 and 39 years old with multiple sclerosis. CDR3s include the opening cysteine and the closing phenylalanine or tryptophan. D genes are given only for firm matches. Only some rows state a clone size, as once, few, many or a class for expanded clones.

-,TRBJ2-2,TRBD2,TRBV12-5,TGTGCTAGTGGTCCTACTGTAGCGGGAGCGGGCGGGGAGCTGTTTTTT,CASGPTVAGAGGELFF
-,TRBJ1-6,TRBD1,TRBV5-6,TGTGCCAGCAGCTTGGGATTTGATACAGGGGGCATTAGTAATTCACCCCTCCACTTT,CASSLGFDTGGISNSPLHF
-,TRBJ2-1,TRBD2,TRBV29-1,TGCAGCTCCGGGGCTAGCGGGAGGGCCTACTACAATGAGCAGTTCTTC,CSSGASGRAYYNEQFF
few,TRBJ2-5,-,TRBV5-1,TGCGCCAGCAGCTCCATGTCGGGAGATACGGAGACCCAGTACTTC,CASSSMSGDTETQYF
once,TRBJ2-6,TRBD1,TRBV9,TGTGCCAGCAGCGTAGCACCGACAGGGGGCACTGGGGCCAACGTCCTGACTTTC,CASSVAPTGGTGANVLTF
-,TRBJ2-1,TRBD2,TRBV18,TGTGCCAGCTCAGTACTACTAGCGGGAAACGGAAATGAGCAGTTCTTC,CASSVLLAGNGNEQFF
-,TRBJ2-7,-,TRBV4-1,TGCGCCAGCAGCCAAGGAGGGCTAGCGCCCTACGAGCAGTACTTC,CASSQGGLAPYEQYF
once,TRBJ1-5,-,TRBV6-1,TGTGCCAGCAGTGTTCTACAGCGGAATCAGCCCCAGCATTTT,CASSVLQRNQPQHF
-,TRBJ2-5,TRBD2,TRBV5-6,TGTGCCAGCATCCTTGCAACCGGCGGGAGGGCCTGGTACCAAGAGACCCAGTACTTC,CASILATGGRAWYQETQYF
-,TRBJ1-1,-,TRBV6-5,TGTGCCAGCAGTTACGCGGGGGGTGAAGCTTTCTTT,CASSYAGGEAFF
-,TRBJ2-1,-,TRBV12-5,TGTGCTAGTGGTTTGGCCGGGACTCCAATCAATGAGCAGTTCTTC,CASGLAGTPINEQFF
-,TRBJ1-5,TRBD1,TRBV16,TGTGCCAGCAGCCCGGACAGGGGGAATCAGCCCCAGCATTTT,CASSPDRGNQPQHF
-,TRBJ1-5,-,TRBV30,TGTGCCTGGAGTGTTGGTGGGGCAGGCAATCAGCCCCAGCATTTT,CAWSVGGAGNQPQHF
-,TRBJ1-2,TRBD1,TRBV25-1,TGTGCCAGCAGTGAAAGGGACAGGGTTGAGGGCTACACCTTC,CASSERDRVEGYTF
-,TRBJ2-3,TRBD2,TRBV27,TGTGCCAGCAGTTTATCCTTAAGGGCGGGAGTGACTGATACGCAGTATTTT,CASSLSLRAGVTDTQYF
-,TRBJ1-1,-,TRBV6-4,TGTGCCAGCAGTGACGAGACGAACACTGAAGCTTTCTTT,CASSDETNTEAFF
-,TRBJ2-7,-,TRBV5-1,TGCGCCAGCAGCTTGGATAACGGAAGCTACGAGCAGTACTTC,CASSLDNGSYEQYF
-,TRBJ1-1,-,TRBV11-3,TGTGCCAGCAGCTCCCGACGGTGGAGGGGCGAAGGGAACACTGAAGCTTTCTTT,CASSSRRWRGEGNTEAFF
-,TRBJ1-2,-,TRBV7-2,TGTGCCAGCAGCTTAGCGCGGAGGGCCCTCTATGGCTACACCTTC,CASSLARRALYGYTF
-,TRBJ1-5,TRBD1,TRBV19,TGTGCCAGCCAGACAGGGTCCAATCAGCCCCAGCATTTT,CASQTGSNQPQHF
-,TRBJ2-1,TRBD2,TRBV5-1,TGCGCCAGCAGCTTAGGGCTAGCGGGAGGGTACAATGAGCAGTTCTTC,CASSLGLAGGYNEQFF
-,TRBJ2-1,TRBD2,TRBV11-2,TGTGCCAGCAGCCCCCACGGACTAGCGGGAGTCCGTGAGCAGTTCTTC,CASSPHGLAGVREQFF
-,TRBJ2-1,TRBD2,TRBV27,TGTGCCAGCAGTTTAATCGTACCAGCGACTTCGGGACTAGCGGATGAGCAGTTCTTC,CASSLIVPATSGLADEQFF
-,TRBJ1-1,TRBD1,TRBV11-2,TGTGCCAGCAGGAGGGACAGGGCTTACACTGAAGCTTTCTTT,CASRRDRAYTEAFF
-,TRBJ1-3,-,TRBV30,TGTGCCTGGAGGAGCTCTGGAAACACCATATATTTT,CAWRSSGNTIYF
-,TRBJ2-7,TRBD2,TRBV9,TGTGCCAGCAGCAGGACTAGCGGGTCGAGCTACGAGCAGTACTTC,CASSRTSGSSYEQYF
-,TRBJ1-1,-,TRBV27,TGTGCCAGCAGTTTGAAGGGACACCTGAACACTGAAGCTTTCTTT,CASSLKGHLNTEAFF
-,TRBJ2-5,-,TRBV18,TGTGCCAGCTCGCTCGGCGCCGAGACCCAGTACTTC,CASSLGAETQYF
-,TRBJ2-7,-,TRBV18,TGTGCCAGCTCACCACCGGGAGAGGGGTACGAGCAGTACTTC,CASSPPGEGYEQYF
-,TRBJ1-5,-,TRBV5-1,TGCGCCAGCAGCGGTGACGGAAATCAGCCCCAGCATTTT,CASSGDGNQPQHF
-,TRBJ1-2,-,TRBV7-2,TGTGCCAGCAGCTCGTTCGGGAGGGCGGGATATGGCTACACCTTC,CASSSFGRAGYGYTF
-,TRBJ2-5,TRBD1,TRBV2,TGTGCCAGCAGAAGGGACAGGGCTGAGACCCAGTACTTC,CASRRDRAETQYF
-,TRBJ2-1,-,TRBV25-1,TGTGCCAGCAGCCTTGGATCGTTTACCAGTGAGCAGTTCTTC,CASSLGSFTSEQFF
-,TRBJ1-1,TRBD1,TRBV5-1,TGCGCCAGCAGCTTGCTACAGGGGGACACTGAAGCTTTCTTT,CASSLLQGDTEAFF
-,TRBJ2-2,TRBD2,TRBV7-9,TGTGCCAGCACCTCCGCTAGCGGGAGGCCCACCGGGGAGCTGTTTTTT,CASTSASGRPTGELFF
-,TRBJ2-3,TRBD2,TRBV27,TGTGCCAGCAGTTTATCGAATAAAGGACTAGCGGGAGCAGCAGATACGCAGTATTTT,CASSLSNKGLAGAADTQYF
once,TRBJ2-3,-,TRBV25-1,TGTGCCAGCAGTGAATGGGTGAAGGCAGGTAGGGATACGCAGTATTTT,CASSEWVKAGRDTQYF
-,TRBJ2-7,-,TRBV7-2,TGTGCCAGCAGCTTCGACAGGAGCTCCTACGAGCAGTACTTC,CASSFDRSSYEQYF
-,TRBJ2-3,-,TRBV19,TGTGCCAGTAGGACCGACACAGATACGCAGTATTTT,CASRTDTDTQYF
-,TRBJ2-3,-,TRBV5-6,TGTGCCAGCAGCTTGGTCGGACAGAGACTCACAGATACGCAGTATTTT,CASSLVGQRLTDTQYF
-,TRBJ1-1,-,TRBV11-3,TGTGCCAGCCGCAGCTGGGAAGATGGCAACACTGAAGCTTTCTTT,CASRSWEDGNTEAFF
-,TRBJ2-1,-,TRBV5-4,TGTGCCAGCAGGACTGTCAGCTCCTACAATGAGCAGTTCTTC,CASRTVSSYNEQFF
-,TRBJ2-2,-,TRBV10-3,TGTGCCACTAGCGCGAGAGATACCGGGGAGCTGTTTTTT,CATSARDTGELFF
-,TRBJ2-1,-,TRBV4-3,TGCGCCAGCAGCTCGTCCTTTCGAGAGGATGAGCAGTTCTTC,CASSSSFREDEQFF
-,TRBJ2-2,TRBD1,TRBV5-1,TGCGCCAGCAGCTTGGCCCCAGGGGGTGCCGGGGAGCTGTTTTTT,CASSLAPGGAGELFF
-,TRBJ2-3,-,TRBV14,TGTGCCAGCAGCCACTGGACAGGAGGGTCGGATACGCAGTATTTT,CASSHWTGGSDTQYF
-,TRBJ1-2,TRBD1,TRBV7-9,TGTGCCAGCAGCCAACCGGGACAGGGGCTTAACTATGGCTACACCTTC,CASSQPGQGLNYGYTF
-,TRBJ1-3,TRBD1,TRBV4-1,TGCGCCAGCAGCCCAAAGTATGACTATACAGGGGCGGACGGGTCTGGAAACACCATATATTTT,CASSPKYDYTGADGSGNTIYF
-,TRBJ2-7,-,TRBV7-2,TGTGCCAGCAGCTTAATAGCGGAAGGGGTCTACGAGCAGTACTTC,CASSLIAEGVYEQYF
-,TRBJ1-1,-,TRBV6-6,TGTGCCAGCAGTTACGGAGGGAACACTGAAGCTTTCTTT,CASSYGGNTEAFF
-,TRBJ1-2,-,TRBV7-9,TGTGCCAGCAGCCGCGGGGCCGACCAGGGAGGATATGGCTACACCTTC,CASSRGADQGGYGYTF
-,TRBJ2-5,-,TRBV9,TGTGCCAGCAGCCTCCGGGACACCCCCGAGGTGACCCAGTACTTC,CASSLRDTPEVTQYF
-,TRBJ2-2,TRBD2,TRBV19,TGTGCCAGTAGTATATTAGCGGGAGTGGGCGGGGAGCTGTTTTTT,CASSILAGVGGELFF